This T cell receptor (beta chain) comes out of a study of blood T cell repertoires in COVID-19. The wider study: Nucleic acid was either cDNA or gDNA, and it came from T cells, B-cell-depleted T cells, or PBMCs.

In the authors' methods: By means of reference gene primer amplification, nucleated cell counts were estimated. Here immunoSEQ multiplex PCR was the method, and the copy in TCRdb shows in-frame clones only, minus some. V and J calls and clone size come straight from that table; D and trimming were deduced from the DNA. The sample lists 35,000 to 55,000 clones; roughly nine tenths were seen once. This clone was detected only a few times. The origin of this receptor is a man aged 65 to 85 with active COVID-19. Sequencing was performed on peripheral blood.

In DNA, the CDR3 is TGTGCCAGCAGAGGCGGGGGTTTAGCCAAAAACATTCAGTACTTC. It specifies CASRGGGLAKNIQYF. The chain carries TRBV11-2 and TRBJ2-4; TRBD2 matches at 7 bases. The trim removed 6 bases at V and 0 bases at J, leaving 5 bases unmatched. This CDR3 spans 15 amino acids. Germline V gene lookup returns CDR1 SGHAT and CDR2 FQNNGV.